Here is one TCR beta chain with its context. This specimen belongs to a study of CD4 T cells in relation to SARS-CoV-2 and coronaviruses. The protocol was immunoSEQ multiplex PCR, while the TCRdb copy is restricted to in-frame clones and leaves out a portion. The sample gives about 37,000 clones, approximately 83% of which show up once; roughly 3% is in the top ten. The V gene's germline CDR1 is KGHSH and CDR2 LQKENI. V was cut by 2 bases and J by 4 bases, with 8 bases left in between. The CDR3 has 14 residues. This rearrangement joins TRBV18 to TRBJ2-2; D is unresolved. The sequencing sample was made of memory CD4+ T cells from PBMCs. The source is an adult with COVID-19. The CDR3 sequence: CASSPKDLTGELFF. In DNA, the CDR3 is TGTGCCAGCTCACCAAAGGATCTCACCGGGGAGCTGTTTTTT.